What follows are 2 T cell receptor beta chains derived from one specimen sequenced in a study of identical twins. TCRdb ran MiXCR on the 5' RACE reads and lists one entry per CDR3 protein. The repertoire holds 700,000 to 950,000 distinct CDR3 sequences, with 10% to 15% as singletons. These data were likewise used in another study, on yellow fever vaccine responses in identical twins.

What was sequenced was PBMCs. These receptors all stem from a woman aged 18-30 years in good health.

The sample holds a few counts of this clonotype. The chain recombines TRBV7-8 with TRBJ2-3; D could derive from TRBD1 or TRBD2 (6 bases each). CDR1 is SGHVS and CDR2 is FQNEAQ in the germline V gene. V lost 0 bases to trimming and J lost 6 bases, with 10 bases between them. The CDR3 spans 14 residues. CDR3 bases: TGTGCCAGCAGCTTAGCGAGGGGGAGGGATACGCAGTATTTT. Translating gives CASSLARGRDTQYF.

This clonotype came up once. The rearrangement uses TRBV20-1 and TRBJ2-7; D is uncertain. The CDR3 spans 14 residues. CDR1 is DFQATT, CDR2 SNEGSKA, per germline (reference sequence). The V and J ends lost 0 bases and 6 bases respectively, with 15 bases between them. Written as DNA, the CDR3 is TGCAGTGCTAGAGATCCGGTGGGCCTTGTCGAGCAGTACTTC. Protein: CSARDPVGLVEQYF.